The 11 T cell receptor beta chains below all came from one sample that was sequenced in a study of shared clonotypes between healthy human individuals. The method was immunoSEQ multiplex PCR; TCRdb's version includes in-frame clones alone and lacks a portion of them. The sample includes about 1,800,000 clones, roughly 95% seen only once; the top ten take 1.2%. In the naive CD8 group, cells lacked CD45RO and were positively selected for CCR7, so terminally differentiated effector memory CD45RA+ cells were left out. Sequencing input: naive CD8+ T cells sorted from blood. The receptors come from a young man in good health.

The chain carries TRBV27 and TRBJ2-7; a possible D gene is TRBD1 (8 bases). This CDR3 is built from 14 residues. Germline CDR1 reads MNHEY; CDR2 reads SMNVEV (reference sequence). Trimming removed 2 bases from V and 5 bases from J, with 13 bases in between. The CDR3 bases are TGTGCCAGCAGTTTACCGGGGGGACAGGACGAGCAGTACTTC. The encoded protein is CASSLPGGQDEQYF.

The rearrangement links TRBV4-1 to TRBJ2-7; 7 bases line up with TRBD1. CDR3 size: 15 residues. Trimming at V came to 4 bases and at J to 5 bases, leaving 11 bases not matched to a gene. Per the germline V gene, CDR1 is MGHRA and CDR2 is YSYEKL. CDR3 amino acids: CASSLNRGILDEQYF. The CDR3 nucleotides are TGCGCCAGCAGCCTCAACAGGGGAATACTCGACGAGCAGTACTTC.

The CDR3 is CASSLATDRQETQYF. The DNA for the CDR3 is TGTGCCAGCAGCTTAGCAACGGATCGCCAAGAGACCCAGTACTTC. The V gene is TRBV7-9, the J gene TRBJ2-5; D remains ambiguous. Trimming removed 0 bases at V and 1 base at J, with 9 bases between. The CDR3 totals 15 residues. Germline loops: CDR1 SEHNR, CDR2 FQNEAQ (reference sequence).

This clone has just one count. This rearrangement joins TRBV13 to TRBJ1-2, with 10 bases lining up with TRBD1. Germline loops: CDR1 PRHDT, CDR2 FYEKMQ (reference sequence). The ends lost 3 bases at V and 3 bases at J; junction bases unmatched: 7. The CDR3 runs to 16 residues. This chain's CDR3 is CASSLGRQGAYYGYTF. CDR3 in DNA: TGTGCCAGCAGCTTGGGCCGACAGGGGGCCTACTATGGCTACACCTTC.

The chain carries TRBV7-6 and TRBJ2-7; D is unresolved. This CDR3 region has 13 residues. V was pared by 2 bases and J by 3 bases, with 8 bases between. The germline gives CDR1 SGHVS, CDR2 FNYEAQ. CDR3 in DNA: TGTGCCAGCAGCTTAAGGACGAGCTACGAGCAGTACTTC. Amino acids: CASSLRTSYEQYF. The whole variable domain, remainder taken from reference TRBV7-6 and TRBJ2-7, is GAGVSQSPRYKVTKRGQDVALRCDPISGHVSLYWYRQALGQGPEFLTYFNYEAQQDKSGLPNDRFSAERPEGSISTLTIQRTEQRDSAMYRCASSLRTSYEQYFGPGTRLTVT.

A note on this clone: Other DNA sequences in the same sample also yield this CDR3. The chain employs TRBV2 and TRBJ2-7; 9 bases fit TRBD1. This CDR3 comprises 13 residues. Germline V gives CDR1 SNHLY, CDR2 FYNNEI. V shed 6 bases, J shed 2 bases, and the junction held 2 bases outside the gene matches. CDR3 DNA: TGTGCCAGCAGAGACAGGGGGACCTACGAGCAGTACTTC. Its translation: CASRDRGTYEQYF.

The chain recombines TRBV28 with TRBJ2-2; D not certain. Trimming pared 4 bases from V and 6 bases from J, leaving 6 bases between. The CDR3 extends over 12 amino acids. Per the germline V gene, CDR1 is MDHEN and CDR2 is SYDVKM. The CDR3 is CASSSTSGELFF. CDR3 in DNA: TGTGCCAGCAGTTCGACATCCGGGGAGCTGTTTTTT.

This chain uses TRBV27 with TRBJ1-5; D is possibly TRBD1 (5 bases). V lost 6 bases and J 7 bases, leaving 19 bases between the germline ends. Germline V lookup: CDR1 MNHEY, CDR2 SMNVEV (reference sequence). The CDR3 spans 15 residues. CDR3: CASSPGAGLGQPQHF. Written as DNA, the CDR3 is TGTGCCAGCAGCCCCGGGGCAGGGCTGGGGCAGCCCCAGCATTTT.

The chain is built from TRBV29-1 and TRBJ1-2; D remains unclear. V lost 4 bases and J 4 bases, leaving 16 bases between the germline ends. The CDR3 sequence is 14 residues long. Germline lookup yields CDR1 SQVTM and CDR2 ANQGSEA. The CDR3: CSVVDQEGIYGYTF. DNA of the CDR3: TGCAGCGTTGTAGATCAGGAGGGAATCTATGGCTACACCTTC.

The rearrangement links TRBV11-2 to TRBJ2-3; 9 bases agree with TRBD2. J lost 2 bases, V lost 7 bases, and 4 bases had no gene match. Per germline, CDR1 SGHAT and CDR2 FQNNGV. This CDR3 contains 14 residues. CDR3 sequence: CASNSGRNTDTQYF. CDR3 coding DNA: TGTGCCAGCAATAGCGGGAGAAACACAGATACGCAGTATTTT.

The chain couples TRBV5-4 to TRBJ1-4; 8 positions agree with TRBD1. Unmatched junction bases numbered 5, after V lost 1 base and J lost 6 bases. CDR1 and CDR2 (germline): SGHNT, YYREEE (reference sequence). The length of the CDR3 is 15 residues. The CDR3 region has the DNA TGTGCCAGCAGCTTGATGACAGGGGTAGATGAAAAACTGTTTTTT. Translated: CASSLMTGVDEKLFF.